This is a list of T cell receptor beta chains from one sample in a study of blood T cell repertoires in COVID-19. Generated by immunoSEQ multiplex PCR, the TCRdb table keeps only in-frame clones and is missing some. The top ten hold 14% of the sample, which has more than 150,000 clones, roughly 74% seen once. The sample taken for sequencing was peripheral blood. The origin of the receptors is a woman of 80 years or more with acute or convalescent COVID-19. Both conserved end residues are part of each CDR3. A D gene is named only where the DNA matches it firmly. Some rows mark clone size as missing; the rest say once, few, many or name a class of expanded clone.

D gene	clone size	J gene	V gene	CDR3 DNA	CDR3 protein
TRBD1	few	TRBJ1-5	TRBV4-2	TGTGCCAGCAGCCAGAATCAGGGGGATCAGCCCCAGCATTTT	CASSQNQGDQPQHF
.	.	TRBJ1-3	TRBV10-3	TGTGCCATCAGTGAGGGGGTATCGGGGGGAAACACCATATATTTT	CAISEGVSGGNTIYF
.	.	TRBJ2-1	TRBV20-1	TGCAGTGCTAGTTGGGACAAAAACTCCTACAATGAGCAGTTCTTC	CSASWDKNSYNEQFF
.	.	TRBJ1-2	TRBV6-5	TGTGCCAGCAGTTTCGGTTTCGGCCCCCAGGATGGCTACACCTTC	CASSFGFGPQDGYTF
.	few	TRBJ1-6	TRBV30	TGTGCCTGCCAATTCAGGGTGGCTAATTCACCCCTCCACTTT	CACQFRVANSPLHF
TRBD1	.	TRBJ1-4	TRBV28	TGTGCCAGCAGTTTATCCGGGACAGCAACTAATGAAAAACTGTTTTTT	CASSLSGTATNEKLFF
TRBD1	.	TRBJ1-3	TRBV28	TGTGCCAGCAGTTTCTCCTCGAGGGGGCTGGGATCTGGAAACACCATATATTTT	CASSFSSRGLGSGNTIYF
TRBD2	.	TRBJ2-2	TRBV9	TGTGCCAGCAGCGTAGCTTCTAGCGGGATAAACACCGGGGAGCTGTTTTTT	CASSVASSGINTGELFF
.	.	TRBJ2-5	TRBV3-1/TRBV3-2	TGTGCCAGCAGCCAAGATCAAACAGGGCGCATATACCTACAAGAGACCCAGTACTTC	CASSQDQTGRIYLQETQYF
.	.	TRBJ1-1	TRBV5-1	TGCGCCAGCAGCTTGGGAACAGCAAACACTGAAGCTTTCTTT	CASSLGTANTEAFF
.	.	TRBJ2-1	TRBV11-2	TGTGCCAGCAGCTTAGCGGGGATGATATACAATGAGCAGTTCTTC	CASSLAGMIYNEQFF
.	.	TRBJ1-5	TRBV5-3	TGTGCCAGACAGGGCCCTCAGCCCCAGCATTTT	CARQGPQPQHF
TRBD2	once	TRBJ2-5	TRBV5-1	TGCGCCAGCAGCTTGGCCCCAACGACTAGCCCCCGGGGGGAGACCCAGTACTTC	CASSLAPTTSPRGETQYF
.	.	TRBJ1-1	TRBV5-4	TGTGCCAGCACCCCCCAGCGTAACACTGAAGCTTTCTTT	CASTPQRNTEAFF
TRBD1	.	TRBJ1-6	TRBV19	TGTGCCAGTAGTACCGGTGGACAGGGCCGGTATAATTCACCCCTCCACTTT	CASSTGGQGRYNSPLHF
.	.	TRBJ2-5	TRBV5-1	TGCGCCAGCAGCTCACAACACCAACAAGAGACCCAGTACTTC	CASSSQHQQETQYF
.	.	TRBJ1-4	TRBV14	TGTGCCAGCAGCCGCTCAGGAGGAGCTGAAAAACTGTTTTTT	CASSRSGGAEKLFF
TRBD1	.	TRBJ1-2	TRBV5-1	TGCGCCAGCTCCCAGCTGGAGACAGGGCAGAATGGCTACACCTTC	CASSQLETGQNGYTF
.	.	TRBJ2-7	TRBV28	TGTGCCAGCAGCGCTCAGGGGATTCATTCCCTTGACGAGCAGTACTTC	CASSAQGIHSLDEQYF
.	.	TRBJ2-7	TRBV3-1/TRBV3-2	TGTGCCAGCAGCCAAGATCCGGGACTTTCCTACGAGCAGTACTTC	CASSQDPGLSYEQYF
.	few	TRBJ1-1	TRBV16	TGTGCCAGCAGCCGCGGCGGCCCGCGGGGCACTGAAGCTTTCTTT	CASSRGGPRGTEAFF
.	.	TRBJ1-1	TRBV11-2	TGTGCCAGCAGCTTAGTACCGGTCCGGGGGACTGAAGCTTTCTTT	CASSLVPVRGTEAFF
TRBD1	.	TRBJ1-2	TRBV28	TGTGCCAGCAGTTCCCGCCCCGGGACAGGGGGGAGCTATGGCTACACCTTC	CASSSRPGTGGSYGYTF
TRBD1	.	TRBJ2-1	TRBV5-8	TGTGCCAGCAGGACAGGGAGTTCCTACAATGAGCAGTTCTTC	CASRTGSSYNEQFF
TRBD1	.	TRBJ2-7	TRBV5-1	TGCGCCAGCCATCCGACAGGGACATTCTACGAGCAGTACTTC	CASHPTGTFYEQYF
TRBD1	.	TRBJ2-7	TRBV30	TGTGCCTGGAGTAATCCGGACAGGGGAAACTACGAGCAGTACTTC	CAWSNPDRGNYEQYF
TRBD1	.	TRBJ1-2	TRBV30	TGTGCCTTGTCACGGGACAGGCCTTATGGCTACACCTTC	CALSRDRPYGYTF
.	.	TRBJ2-7	TRBV14	TGTGCCAGCAGCCCAAATCAGGGGTCCGAGCAGTACTTC	CASSPNQGSEQYF
.	few	TRBJ1-2	TRBV19	TGTGCCAGTAGTATCTGGGCGAAGGGGTATGGCTACACCTTC	CASSIWAKGYGYTF
.	.	TRBJ1-1	TRBV28	TGTGCCAGCAGTTGGAGAGGGATGGGAACTGAAGCTTTCTTT	CASSWRGMGTEAFF
TRBD1	.	TRBJ2-1	TRBV6-5	TGTGCCAGCAGTTACGCAGGGGGTAGTTCCAATGAGCAGTTCTTC	CASSYAGGSSNEQFF
TRBD2	.	TRBJ2-1	TRBV19	TGTGCCAGTAGTACCTGGGGACTAGCGGGAGACTATGAGCAGTTCTTC	CASSTWGLAGDYEQFF
.	few	TRBJ2-7	TRBV5-1	TGCGCCAGCAGCCTGAGACCGGGTTCCTACGAGCAGTACTTC	CASSLRPGSYEQYF
.	.	TRBJ2-3	TRBV2	TGTGCCAGCAGCCACAGCTCCTACACAGATACGCAGTATTTT	CASSHSSYTDTQYF
.	few	TRBJ2-7	TRBV11-2	TGTGCCAGCAGCTTAGACCTAAGCTCCTACGAGCAGTACTTC	CASSLDLSSYEQYF
.	.	TRBJ1-5	TRBV18	TGTGCCAGCTCCCTCAGGACAGAGTCTTCGCCCCAGCATTTT	CASSLRTESSPQHF
.	.	TRBJ2-2	TRBV12-2	TGTGCAAGTCGCTCGCTCCGGACCGGGGAGCTGTTTTTT	CASRSLRTGELFF
.	.	TRBJ1-4	TRBV12-3/TRBV12-4	TGTGCCACTAGAAGCGGACGGTTTGAAAAACTGTTTTTT	CATRSGRFEKLFF
.	.	TRBJ2-2	TRBV9	TGTGCCAGCAGCGTAGGTCTGACAGTTACATATTCTGAGAACACCGGGGAGCTGTTTTTT	CASSVGLTVTYSENTGELFF
.	.	TRBJ1-5	TRBV28	TGTGCCAGCAGGGGAGGCGTTCATAGCAATCAGCCCCAGCATTTT	CASRGGVHSNQPQHF
TRBD1	.	TRBJ2-6	TRBV19	TGTGCCAGTAGTACCCGACAGGGGGGTCTAGCCTCCACTGGGGCCAACGTCCTGACTTTC	CASSTRQGGLASTGANVLTF
.	.	TRBJ2-7	TRBV6-1	TGTGCCAGCAGTGAAACCAGGGGAACCTACGAGCAGTACTTC	CASSETRGTYEQYF
.	once	TRBJ2-5	TRBV7-2	TGTGCCAGCAGCTTCTACAGACAAGAGACCCAGTACTTC	CASSFYRQETQYF